This TCR beta chain emerged from a study of long-term antiretroviral therapy in people with HIV. CDR3 size: 18 residues. Losses at the gene ends were 1 base for V and 2 bases for J; bases not matched to a gene: 8. The germline V gene encodes CDR1 MGHDK and CDR2 SYGVNS. At the survey level, the v3.0 immunoSEQ assay was run. Method: immunoSEQ multiplex PCR; TCRdb's copy keeps in-frame clones and lacks some. The profile shows about 24,000 clones, over 65% of them singletons. Prior to DNA extraction, the samples held about 0.9-11 million cryopreserved PBMC. The receptor was isolated from a man aged 25 to 40 with HIV. J is TRBJ2-7 and V is TRBV25-1, with 13 bases matching TRBD2. This sample comprised unsorted PBMCs, obtained 4.4 years after starting antiretroviral therapy. CDR3 nucleotides: TGTGCCAGCAGTGAATTAGAATGGACTAGCGGGAGTGCCTACGAGCAGTACTTC. It encodes CASSELEWTSGSAYEQYF.